One sample yielded the 22 T cell receptor beta chains listed below, sequenced in a study of graft-versus-host responses after intestinal transplantation. No antigens are known for them. Data came from immunoSEQ multiplex PCR; TCRdb stores just in-frame clones and leaves some out. The sample includes over 85,000 clones, 94% seen only once; the top ten take around 0.19%. This specimen was unstimulated CD4+ T cells sorted from spleen or lymph node cells, taken before transplant. These receptors all stem from a human donor who was the organ donor for an intestinal transplant.

Only one count was recorded for this clone. The rearrangement links TRBV2 to TRBJ1-6; TRBD1 agrees at 9 bases. The length of the CDR3 is 16 residues. The germline gives CDR1 SNHLY, CDR2 FYNNEI. The junction had 16 bases not matched to a gene; V was cut back by 11 bases and J by 8 bases. The CDR3 bases are TGTGCCTCTAAGGCCGGGACAGGGCCGGTGGATTCACCCCTCCACTTT. As protein: CASKAGTGPVDSPLHF.

The chain recombines TRBV4-3 with TRBJ2-7; maybe TRBD1 (6 bases). V lost 0 bases, J lost 2 bases, and 11 bases lay in between. There are 15 residues in the CDR3. Germline V gene sequence: CDR1 LGHNA, CDR2 YSLEER. CDR3 region: CASSQDHRDPYEQYF. In DNA, the CDR3 is TGCGCCAGCAGCCAAGACCACAGGGATCCCTACGAGCAGTACTTC.

The chain has TRBV11-3 and TRBJ2-3; 8 bases map to TRBD1. The CDR3 loop spans 15 amino acids. The V segment lost 8 bases and the J segment 4 bases; nucleotides outside the gene matches: 11. The germline V gene has CDR1 SGHNT and CDR2 YENEEA. CDR3 sequence reads: CASLDGRGLADTQYF. The CDR3 DNA sequence: TGTGCCAGCCTCGATGGCAGGGGGCTTGCAGATACGCAGTATTTT.

The chain employs TRBV7-9 and TRBJ1-3; no clear D. V lost 2 bases to trimming and J lost 0 bases, with 5 bases between them. CDR1 and CDR2 from the germline V gene are SEHNR and FQNEAQ (reference sequence). The length of the CDR3 is 14 residues. The DNA of the CDR3 is TGTGCCAGCAGCTTATGGGACTCTGGAAACACCATATATTTT. Amino acids: CASSLWDSGNTIYF. The whole variable domain, remainder taken from reference TRBV7-9 and TRBJ1-3, is DTGVSQNPRHKITKRGQNVTFRCDPISEHNRLYWYRQTLGQGPEFLTYFQNEAQLEKSRLLSDRFSAERPKGSFSTLEIQRTEQGDSAMYLCASSLWDSGNTIYFGEGSWLTVV.

The chain employs TRBV5-4 and TRBJ1-2; TRBD1 agrees at 8 bases. There are 16 residues in the CDR3. Trimming cost V 3 bases and J 6 bases; bases outside gene matches: 13. Germline CDR1 reads SGHNT; CDR2 reads YYREEE (reference sequence). The CDR3 loop reads CASSSDVRQGLDGYTF. Written as DNA, the CDR3 is TGTGCCAGCAGCTCAGACGTAAGACAGGGGCTGGATGGCTACACCTTC.

J is TRBJ2-1 and V is TRBV30; TRBD2 aligns across 9 bases. J gave up 9 bases and V 3 bases, and 12 bases lay outside the gene matches. The CDR3 is made up of 15 amino acids. Germline CDR1 reads GTSNPN; CDR2 reads SVGIG (reference sequence). DNA for the CDR3: TGTGCCTGGAGGGTTCTAGTAGCGGGGGTGGGTGAGCAGTTCTTC. Amino acids: CAWRVLVAGVGEQFF.

This clone appeared once. CDR3 bases: TGTGCCAGCAGTACCGGGACCGGGCCCGAGGGCTACACCTTC. Translation: CASSTGTGPEGYTF. This chain joins TRBV28 and TRBJ1-2; tentatively, D is TRBD1 (5 bases). The germline gives CDR1 MDHEN, CDR2 SYDVKM. The CDR3 contains 14 residues. Trimming stripped 5 bases from V and 8 bases from J, with 18 bases between.

The V call is TRBV6-1, the J call TRBJ2-7, with TRBD1 identical over 8 bases. The junction had 12 bases not matched to a gene; V was cut back by 6 bases and J by 5 bases. CDR3 length: 15 amino acids. Germline-derived CDR1 and CDR2 are MNHNS and SASEGT. The CDR3 reads CASSVDRGKLDEQYF. In DNA, the CDR3 is TGTGCCAGCAGCGTTGACAGGGGAAAGCTTGACGAGCAGTACTTC.

The chain combines TRBV30 with TRBJ1-5; 8 bases line up with TRBD1. V lost 2 bases, J lost 3 bases, and 15 bases stayed unmatched. This CDR3 has 18 amino acids. Germline CDR1 GTSNPN, CDR2 SVGIG (reference sequence). The CDR3 reads CAWSPGTGSWMANQPQHF. The CDR3 DNA reads TGTGCCTGGAGTCCTGGGACAGGTTCGTGGATGGCCAATCAGCCCCAGCATTTT.

This sequence joins TRBV7-9 and TRBJ1-5; D gene unclear. CDR1 and CDR2 (germline): SEHNR, FQNEAQ (reference sequence). The CDR3 totals 17 residues. The V gene lost 4 bases and the J gene lost 4 bases, with 20 bases spanning the gap. CDR3 loop: CASSSPFDGNTNQPQHF. The CDR3 DNA reads as TGTGCCAGCAGCTCCCCGTTCGATGGGAACACAAATCAGCCCCAGCATTTT.

The V gene is TRBV19, the J gene TRBJ2-7; D perhaps matches TRBD1 (6 bases). The ends were cut back, 6 bases at V and 0 bases at J, with 24 bases in the middle. The CDR3 contains 18 residues. CDR1 and CDR2 from the germline V gene are LNHDA and SQIVND (reference sequence). For the CDR3, the DNA is TGTGCCAGTAGCGTACGACAGGAGACAAGACTAAGCTCCTACGAGCAGTACTTC. Protein sequence: CASSVRQETRLSSYEQYF.

This clone was seen once. The rearrangement uses TRBV20-1 and TRBJ2-1; D remains ambiguous. The CDR3 spans 11 residues. V was trimmed by 3 bases and J by 8 bases, leaving 8 bases between them. In germline, CDR1 is DFQATT, CDR2 SNEGSKA (reference sequence). The CDR3: CSASNNYEQFF. The CDR3 coding sequence is TGCAGTGCTAGTAACAATTATGAGCAGTTCTTC.

V is TRBV5-1 and J is TRBJ2-6, with D hard to call. V was trimmed by 5 bases and J by 0 bases, leaving 15 bases between them. The germline V gene has CDR1 SGHRS and CDR2 YFSETQ. CDR3 length: 17 residues. The DNA of the CDR3 is TGCGCCAGCAGTCTGGACGGAATGAACTCTGGGGCCAACGTCCTGACTTTC. It is translated as CASSLDGMNSGANVLTF.

The chain couples TRBV6-6 to TRBJ2-7; D ambiguous. The germline V gene has CDR1 MNHNY and CDR2 SVGAGI (reference sequence). Trimming cost V 5 bases and J 6 bases, with 8 bases left between them. The CDR3 has 11 residues. The CDR3, as DNA: TGTGCCAGCAGTGAATTTTCCGAGCAGTACTTC. Translation: CASSEFSEQYF.

The rearrangement joins TRBV1 to TRBJ2-3; the tabulated D call, TRBD2, remains unverified against the DNA. TRBV1 is an annotated pseudogene. This CDR3 has 14 residues. CDR3 nucleotides: TGCACCAGCAGGTTTAGCGGGGGGCTAGATACGCAGTATTTT. Amino acid sequence: CTSRFSGGLDTQYF.

This rearrangement joins TRBV29-1 to TRBJ2-3; 10 bases line up with TRBD1. V dropped 4 bases and J dropped 1; count of bases not matched to a gene: 8. The CDR3 has 16 amino acids. From germline, CDR1 is SQVTM and CDR2 ANQGSEA. This CDR3 is CSVVGDRGVGTDTQYF. CDR3 DNA sequence: TGCAGCGTTGTAGGGGACAGGGGAGTGGGCACAGATACGCAGTATTTT.

The rearrangement links TRBV27 to TRBJ1-3; possibly TRBD1 for D (5 bases). The CDR3 is made up of 15 amino acids. Germline CDR1 reads MNHEY; CDR2 reads SMNVEV (reference sequence). The ends were cut back, 6 bases at V and 1 base at J, with 13 bases in the middle. CDR3 sequence reads: CASRAQGISGNTIYF. DNA of the CDR3: TGTGCCAGCAGAGCGCAGGGAATTTCTGGAAACACCATATATTTT.

V is TRBV6-6 and J is TRBJ1-1; D unresolved. This CDR3 region has 11 residues. In germline, CDR1 is MNHNY, CDR2 SVGAGI (reference sequence). V gave up 6 bases and J gave up 7 bases, with 9 bases separating them. The CDR3 nucleotides read TGTGCCAGCAGGATCCTTGGTGAAGCTTTCTTT. Protein: CASRILGEAFF.

This chain's CDR3 is CASSELENTEAFF. The DNA for the CDR3 is TGTGCCAGCAGTGAACTGGAGAACACTGAAGCTTTCTTT. The rearrangement links TRBV6-1 to TRBJ1-1; D unresolved. This CDR3 is built from 13 residues. The V gene's germline CDR1 is MNHNS and CDR2 SASEGT. Trimming stripped 2 bases from V and 1 base from J, with 5 bases between.

The genes are TRBV28 and TRBJ1-5; 8 positions agree with TRBD1. V lost 2 bases, J lost 9 bases, and 12 bases stayed unmatched. The CDR3 is 16 amino acids. Germline V CDR1 and CDR2: MDHEN, SYDVKM. The CDR3: CASSLVDRGPGWPQHF. In DNA, the CDR3 is TGTGCCAGCAGTTTAGTCGACAGGGGCCCCGGTTGGCCCCAGCATTTT.

This clone was seen just once. V gene TRBV7-2 combines with J gene TRBJ2-1; 10 positions match TRBD2. V shed 2 bases and J 11 bases; nucleotides not matched to a gene: 6. There are 14 residues in the CDR3. Germline V gene sequence: CDR1 SGHTA, CDR2 FQGNSA. The CDR3 DNA is TGTGCCAGCAGCTTAATGACTAGCGGGCATCAGCAGTTCTTC. Residues: CASSLMTSGHQQFF.

V is TRBV19 and J is TRBJ1-5, with 8 bases lining up with TRBD1. V lost 5 bases to trimming and J lost 7 bases; unmatched junction nucleotides: 10. The CDR3 length is 15 residues. Germline lookup yields CDR1 LNHDA and CDR2 SQIVND (reference sequence). The CDR3 loop is CASSSWTGSAQPQHF. CDR3 in DNA: TGTGCCAGTAGTTCATGGACAGGGTCGGCACAGCCCCAGCATTTT.